The sequence of this TCR beta chain was determined in a study of shared clonotypes between healthy human individuals. Researchers partitioned CD4+ cells into CD45RA+ naive and CD45RA-negative memory subsets. CDR1 and CDR2 from the germline V gene are LNHDA and SQIVND (reference sequence). V was clipped by 6 bases and J by 1 base, with 13 bases between them. The CDR3 spans 15 residues. Some clones are missing from TCRdb's copy, which holds only in-frame ones; the method was immunoSEQ multiplex PCR. The sample records about 990,000 clones, 70% to 80% being singletons. The sample consisted of memory CD4+ T cells from PBMCs. The subset: CD45RA-negative fraction. This chain joins TRBV19 and TRBJ1-3, with D perhaps TRBD1 (6 bases). The clonotype originates from a man aged 18 to 30 in good health. Some clones in this sample may be carry-over from other donors' samples. This CDR3 reads CASRNTGTSGNTIYF. CDR3 nucleotides: TGTGCCAGTAGGAACACAGGGACGTCTGGAAACACCATATATTTT.